This T cell receptor beta chain was identified during a study of CD8 T cells in ankylosing spondylitis. General study results and limits: Both synovial fluid and blood in reactive arthritis had previously been reported to carry some motif variants. One TCR beta motif, made up of fewer than 10 highly homologous variants, appeared characteristic of ankylosing spondylitis blood. The clones that were linked to disease were reported to be significantly enriched in matched synovial fluid samples from ankylosing spondylitis patients.

TCRdb re-called the 5' RACE reads through MiXCR, storing one row per CDR3 protein. The profile covers some 38,000 distinct CDR3 sequences, with less than 4% appearing a single time and about 2.8% taken by the ten largest. Ten or more counts support this clonotype. Antigen specificity is unknown. The TCR sequence derives from a male donor with ankylosing spondylitis or in good health (not recorded which). Input material: blood, either unsorted or a sorted T cell fraction (not recorded which).

The CDR3 reads CASGPSGRGNEQFF. CDR3 nucleotide sequence: TGTGCCAGCGGGCCCAGCGGGAGGGGGAATGAGCAGTTCTTC. The chain carries TRBV9 and TRBJ2-1; 10 bases match TRBD2. The V gene's germline CDR1 is SGDLS and CDR2 YYNGEE. CDR3 size: 14 residues. The trim removed 7 bases at V and 7 bases at J, leaving 8 bases unmatched.